This entry features one TCR beta chain sequence. One base away lies a much larger clone, so this may be a sequencing read error. CDR1 and CDR2 from the germline V gene are MNHEY and SVGAGI. The ends were cut back, 5 bases at V and 6 bases at J, with 10 bases in the middle. The CDR3 has 12 amino acids. PCR was performed a second time for 7 to 11 cycles using a sample-barcoded 5' primer and a J-beta primer mix. TCRdb recomputed calls from the 5' RACE reads with MiXCR, one row per CDR3 protein. Among more than 900,000 distinct CDR3 sequences, about 29% were seen once, and the ten largest hold roughly a tenth. The sample belongs to a study of blood T cells in healthy people across ages. These data are also associated with another study on T cells of mothers and their children. That paper adds: Each child contributed approximately 3.3 million TCR beta CDR3 reads, while each mother contributed over 9 million.

The chain is built from TRBV6-5 and TRBJ1-2, with a weak D call TRBD1 (5 bases). Sequenced sample: blood. This clonotype originated in a middle-aged woman in good health. The DNA of the CDR3 is TGTGCCAGCAGTCGGGGGAGCCATGGCTACACCTTC. It yields the protein CASSRGSHGYTF.